This T cell receptor beta chain is from a study of tumor-infiltrating lymphocytes in primary liver carcinoma. Total RNA amounting to roughly 0.5 ug was the source from which TCR beta cDNA was made with a constant-region primer. Each TCR beta library was derived from three nested multiplex PCR rounds that employed slightly modified ARM-PCR. A C-beta reverse primer and TRBV1-TRBV30 forward primers served in each of the first two PCR rounds, at 10 cycles apiece. From the multiplex PCR reads, TCRdb called clonotypes with MiXCR, one entry per CDR3 protein. Here the sample spans approximately 190,000 distinct CDR3 sequences, about 85% being singletons. For this clonotype: Here the CDR3 omits its conserved ending phenylalanine or tryptophan, so a read error is the likely source.

CDR1 and CDR2 (germline): SGHRS, YFSETQ. This CDR3 is 17 amino acids long. V was trimmed by 1 base and J by 5 bases, leaving 20 bases between them. Starting material for RNA and DNA co-extraction consisted of about 20-30 mg of unsorted bulk tissue. The sequencing input was tumor tissue from primary liver carcinoma. V and J are TRBV5-1 and TRBJ2-3; D might be TRBD2 (7 bases). The TCR sequence derives from a man aged 35 to 55 with primary liver carcinoma and hepatitis B virus infection. CDR3 DNA sequence: TGCGCCAGCAGCTTGATACTGGGGGCGGGAGCTGGAGATACGCAGTATCTT. Its protein is CASSLILGAGAGDTQYL.